This T cell receptor (beta chain) was captured in a study of blood T cell repertoires in COVID-19. Study overall: COVID-19 samples collected from the United States, Italy and Spain covered acute and convalescent phases. T cells, B-cell-depleted T cells, or PBMCs supplied cDNA or gDNA.

This clone was seen only a few times. Seattle patients were enrolled during active infection and followed longitudinally. V lost 5 bases to trimming and J lost 6 bases; unmatched junction nucleotides: 6. Germline V lookup: CDR1 MDHEN, CDR2 SYDVKM. The CDR3 spans 13 residues. In the original processing: Reference gene primer amplification yielded estimated nucleated cell counts. Sequencing was performed with immunoSEQ multiplex PCR; in TCRdb, only in-frame clones are kept and a portion is missing. Clone size and V and J calls were adopted from that table, with D and trimming inferred from the DNA. The table has about 170,000 clones, around 84% seen once.

The TCR sequence derives from a woman older than 75 with COVID-19, enrolled during active disease. Sequences were obtained from peripheral blood. The chain is built from TRBV28 and TRBJ1-1, with 7 bases aligning to TRBD1. The CDR3 DNA follows: TGTGCCAGCAGTATACAGGGGCGCGCTGAAGCTTTCTTT. It yields the protein CASSIQGRAEAFF.